Sequencing of this T cell receptor (beta chain) was carried out in a study of blood T cell repertoires in COVID-19. Background on the study: Both acute and convalescent COVID-19 samples were obtained from the United States, Italy and Spain. PBMCs, B-cell-depleted T cells, or T cells were the source of the cDNA or gDNA that made up the material.

Unmatched junction bases numbered 0, after V lost 4 bases and J lost 4 bases. The CDR3 runs 13 residues. Germline CDR1 is LNHDA and CDR2 is SQIVND (reference sequence). Under the authors' procedure: Amplification from reference gene primers served as the basis for estimated nucleated cell counts. TCRdb's table, derived via immunoSEQ multiplex PCR, lists solely in-frame clones and lacks some. That table is the source of V, J and clone size, and D and trimming were worked out from the DNA. The sample contains 88,000 or so clones, 85% of which appear only once. Input material: peripheral blood. This receptor was identified in a man in his sixties with acute or convalescent COVID-19. The J gene is TRBJ2-3, the V gene TRBV19, with 9 bases identical to TRBD2. CDR3 nucleotide sequence: TGTGCCAGTAGTAGCGGGAGGGCAGATACGCAGTATTTT. Its translation: CASSSGRADTQYF.